The TCR beta chain under discussion was sequenced for a study of T cells in Graves' hyperthyroidism and ophthalmopathy. Broader study findings: Ophthalmopathy cases were set apart from stable hyperthyroidism by a 13 V-J model.

Amplification targeted TCR beta CDR3 regions from RNA transcripts. The HTBI primer set was used in a first-round RT-PCR of the TCR CDR3. MiXCR, run by TCRdb on the multiplex PCR reads, gives a single entry per CDR3 protein. Among 96,000 or so distinct CDR3 sequences listed, roughly 56% were seen once. With regard to this clonotype: The antigen remains undetermined.

CDR3 length equals 13 residues. Trimming at V came to 6 bases and at J to 9 bases, leaving 8 bases not matched to a gene. Germline V gives CDR1 SNHLY, CDR2 FYNNEI. The chain couples TRBV2 to TRBJ1-2; 9 nucleotides line up with TRBD1. Sample: blood. This receptor was obtained from a woman aged 40 to 49 with Graves' hyperthyroidism. CDR3 nucleotide sequence: TGTGCCAGCAGCGTCGAACAGGGGGCGAGCTACACCTTC. The encoded protein is CASSVEQGASYTF.